This TCR beta chain is drawn from a study of cytomegalovirus exposure and HLA in healthy donors. For the study at large: A subsequent analysis reported that the roughly 120 validation repertoires were produced on the same platform that had also been used for the 666 first-cohort repertoires.

Findings of the study overall: There were 150 to 200 TCR beta chains listed as cytomegalovirus-associated.

Germline CDR1 is MNHEY and CDR2 is SVGAGI. The CDR3 is 12 residues long. Trimming removed 10 bases at V and 0 bases at J, with 10 bases between. Profiled with immunoSEQ multiplex PCR; TCRdb holds only in-frame clones, not every one. The sample holds about 330,000 clones; approximately 86% are singletons and the top ten take over 1%. About this clone itself: Its cognate antigen is unknown.

This chain uses TRBV6-5 with TRBJ2-7; possible D gene TRBD2, 6 bases. Sequenced sample: PBMCs. The source is a woman between 25 and 40 years old in good health and CMV-seropositive. The CDR3 bases are TGTGCCACCGGGGGAGGCTCCTACGAGCAGTACTTC. As protein: CATGGGSYEQYF.